What follows are 19 T cell receptor beta chains derived from one specimen sequenced in a study of blood T cell repertoires in COVID-19. Profiled with immunoSEQ multiplex PCR; TCRdb holds only in-frame clones, not every one. The sample has 100,000 to 150,000 clones, about 85% seen once. Specimen: peripheral blood. These receptor sequences come from an elderly woman with acute or convalescent COVID-19.

The CDR3 nucleotides read TGTGCCAGCAGGAGTGGGACAGCAGATAATTCACCCCTCCACTTT. Translating it yields CASRSGTADNSPLHF. This rearrangement joins TRBV9 to TRBJ1-6; 7 bases map to TRBD1. The CDR3 contains 15 residues. J was trimmed by 5 bases and V by 5 bases; bases with no gene match: 7. CDR1 and CDR2 (germline): SGDLS, YYNGEE. The full variable domain, in which reference TRBV9 and TRBJ1-6 provide the parts outside the CDR3, is DSGVTQTPKHLITATGQRVTLRCSPRSGDLSVYWYQQSLDQGLQFLIQYYNGEERAKGNILERFSAQQFPDLHSELNLSSLELGDSALYFCASRSGTADNSPLHFGNGTRLTVT.

V gene TRBV24-1 combines with J gene TRBJ2-1; TRBD2 matches at 7 bases. V lost 5 bases and J lost 12; bases outside the gene matches: 12. CDR1 is KGHDR and CDR2 is SFDVKD in the germline V gene. The CDR3 length is 14 residues. The CDR3 region is CATSARDQRGGQFF. DNA of the CDR3: TGTGCCACCAGTGCCCGGGATCAACGCGGGGGGCAGTTCTTC.

The chain uses TRBV19 and TRBJ1-1; 7 bases align to TRBD1. Germline V gene lookup returns CDR1 LNHDA and CDR2 SQIVND (reference sequence). The CDR3 contains 13 residues. J was trimmed by 10 bases and V by 7 bases; bases with no gene match: 12. In DNA, the CDR3 is TGTGCCAGTACGGACAGGTGGTTAAGTAGAGCTTTCTTT. Translating it yields CASTDRWLSRAFF.

The chain couples TRBV9 to TRBJ2-2, with D hard to call. Germline V lookup: CDR1 SGDLS, CDR2 YYNGEE. The CDR3 totals 18 residues. The V end lost 3 bases, the J end lost 4 bases, and 22 bases lay between the germline ends. The DNA of the CDR3 is TGTGCCAGCAGCGACCACTTGCGACTCTCCCTCGGCACCGGGGAGCTGTTTTTT. Translating gives CASSDHLRLSLGTGELFF.

V usage is TRBV7-9 and J usage is TRBJ2-2; D is possibly TRBD1 (5 bases). Germline lookup yields CDR1 SEHNR and CDR2 FQNEAQ (reference sequence). V gave up 2 bases and J gave up 0 bases, with 13 bases separating them. The CDR3 length is 17 residues. The CDR3: CASSLRGRTANTGELFF. The DNA for the CDR3 is TGTGCCAGCAGCTTAAGGGGCAGGACCGCGAACACCGGGGAGCTGTTTTTT. Full variable domain (remainder filled in from reference TRBV7-9 and TRBJ2-2): DTGVSQNPRHKITKRGQNVTFRCDPISEHNRLYWYRQTLGQGPEFLTYFQNEAQLEKSRLLSDRFSAERPKGSFSTLEIQRTEQGDSAMYLCASSLRGRTANTGELFFGEGSRLTVL.

This clone was recorded once. This sequence joins TRBV5-1 and TRBJ2-1, with TRBD2 identical over 8 bases. This CDR3 is built from 16 residues. V shed 6 bases, J shed 7 bases, and the junction held 15 bases outside the gene matches. Looked up from germline, CDR1 is SGHRS and CDR2 is YFSETQ. CDR3 amino acids: CASTPQTGRGANEQFF. The CDR3 nucleotides are TGCGCCAGCACCCCTCAAACAGGGCGGGGGGCGAATGAGCAGTTCTTC.

V and J are TRBV28 and TRBJ1-5, with D possibly being TRBD1 (5 bases). Trimming removed 10 bases at V and 7 bases at J, with 23 bases between. Looked up from germline, CDR1 is MDHEN and CDR2 is SYDVKM. This CDR3 comprises 15 residues. The CDR3 protein is CATQVPGRGRQPQHF. The DNA of the CDR3 is TGTGCCACCCAAGTTCCCGGAAGGGGAAGGCAGCCCCAGCATTTT.

This clone has only a few counts. This chain links TRBV7-3 with TRBJ1-2, with D unclear. V was pared by 1 base and J by 1 base, with 4 bases between. Germline CDR1 reads SGHTA; CDR2 reads FQGTGA. The CDR3 is 13 residues long. The CDR3 spells CASSLISNYGYTF. The CDR3 DNA sequence: TGTGCCAGCAGCTTAATTAGTAACTATGGCTACACCTTC.

This chain links TRBV7-2 with TRBJ2-3; 12 nucleotides match TRBD2. J lost 2 bases, V lost 7 bases, and 7 bases had no gene match. The CDR3 is made up of 16 amino acids. The germline V gene has CDR1 SGHTA and CDR2 FQGNSA. Written as DNA, the CDR3 is TGTGCCAGCATCACTGGACTAGCGGGGTACACAGATACGCAGTATTTT. Its translation: CASITGLAGYTDTQYF.

This rearrangement joins TRBV6-2 or TRBV6-3 to TRBJ2-1, with D maybe TRBD1 (7 bases). Germline values: CDR1 MNHEY, CDR2 SVGEGT. The CDR3 length is 11 residues. The V gene lost 5 bases and the J gene lost 9 bases, with 8 bases spanning the gap. The CDR3 coding sequence is TGTGCCAGCAGTCAGGGGGGTGAGCAGTTCTTC. Translating gives CASSQGGEQFF.

This clone was counted once. The chain combines TRBV15 with TRBJ2-7; TRBD2 is a possible D gene (5 bases). V lost 4 bases to trimming and J lost 0 bases, with 7 bases between them. The CDR3 spans 13 residues. Germline V gives CDR1 LNHNV, CDR2 YYDKDF (reference sequence). The CDR3 DNA reads as TGTGCCACCAGCACGGGGAGCTCCTACGAGCAGTACTTC. Its translation is CATSTGSSYEQYF.

The chain is built from TRBV12-3 or TRBV12-4 and TRBJ2-2, with D perhaps matching TRBD2 (5 bases). Between the trimmed V and J ends, which lost 11 bases and 1 base, there was a span of 8 bases. This CDR3 contains 12 residues. CDR3 region: CAGGLNTGELFF. CDR3 nucleotide sequence: TGTGCCGGAGGTCTGAACACCGGGGAGCTGTTTTTT.

The count of this clone is one. The chain employs TRBV3-1 (or the pseudogene TRBV3-2) and TRBJ2-7, with a weak D call TRBD1 (5 bases). Deletions cut 2 bases from V and 0 bases from J, with 5 bases between. The CDR3 spans 13 residues. Germline V gives CDR1 LGHDT, CDR2 YNNKEL (reference sequence). The CDR3 loop is CASSQQGSYEQYV. DNA of the CDR3: TGTGCCAGCAGCCAACAGGGCTCCTACGAGCAGTACGTC.

V is TRBV3-1 (or the pseudogene TRBV3-2) and J is TRBJ2-1; a weak D match, TRBD1 (6 bases). The CDR3 covers 13 residues. Per the germline V gene, CDR1 is LGHDT and CDR2 is YNNKEL (reference sequence). Trimming cost V 4 bases and J 6 bases, with 10 bases left between them. CDR3 sequence: CASSRQGFNEQFF. The DNA of the CDR3 is TGTGCCAGCAGCCGTCAGGGGTTCAATGAGCAGTTCTTC.

The chain couples TRBV9 to TRBJ1-2; D not certain. Germline values: CDR1 SGDLS, CDR2 YYNGEE. This CDR3 spans 13 amino acids. The germline V and J ends were trimmed by 0 bases and 4 bases, with 7 bases remaining between them. Here the CDR3 reads CASSVDSTYGYTF. CDR3 nucleotides: TGTGCCAGCAGCGTAGACAGCACCTATGGCTACACCTTC.

V is TRBV5-1 and J is TRBJ2-2; D may be TRBD1 (5 bases). V was cut by 7 bases and J by 1 base, with 14 bases left in between. The CDR3 spans 15 residues. CDR1 is SGHRS, CDR2 YFSETQ, per germline. The CDR3 loop is CASFSGWGNTGELFF. As DNA, the CDR3 is TGCGCCAGCTTCTCAGGGTGGGGGAACACCGGGGAGCTGTTTTTT.

Points on this clone: This same CDR3 is encoded by further DNA sequences in the sample. The rearrangement links TRBV18 to TRBJ1-5, with unresolved D. This CDR3 region has 13 residues. Per germline, CDR1 KGHSH and CDR2 LQKENI. V was cut by 2 bases and J by 5 bases, with 7 bases left in between. The CDR3 nucleotides read TGTGCCAGCTCACCAAGAGGAGATCAGCCCCAGCATTTT. Translated: CASSPRGDQPQHF.

The J gene is TRBJ1-2, the V gene TRBV5-1; 7 nucleotides match TRBD1. Trimming at V came to 4 bases and at J to 2 bases, leaving 5 bases not matched to a gene. The CDR3 contains 14 residues. Germline-derived CDR1 and CDR2 are SGHRS and YFSETQ. CDR3 protein: CASSLGQSNYGYTF. The CDR3 DNA is TGCGCCAGCAGCCTGGGACAGTCGAACTATGGCTACACCTTC.

The V gene is TRBV28, the J gene TRBJ1-5, with D maybe TRBD1 (6 bases). Germline V gene data show CDR1 as MDHEN and CDR2 as SYDVKM. Between the trimmed V and J ends, which lost 1 base and 6 bases, there was a span of 13 bases. The CDR3 extends over 15 amino acids. The CDR3 loop is CASSLFARDIQPQHF. CDR3 DNA sequence: TGTGCCAGCAGTTTATTCGCCAGGGACATTCAGCCCCAGCATTTT.